In its sample, the clone carrying this T cell receptor (beta chain) was seen once. Germline CDR1 is SGHAT and CDR2 is FQNNGV. This CDR3 is 18 amino acids long. Trimming took 5 bases from V and 4 from J, leaving 25 bases between them. This entry is derived from a study of T cell responses to AZD1222 COVID-19 vaccine. This table comes from immunoSEQ multiplex PCR, and its TCRdb copy is limited to in-frame clones, with some not included. The sample contains around 150,000 clones, roughly 92% of which appear only once. The sequencing here drew on peripheral blood, taken on day 0 of AZD1222 vaccination. The chain recombines TRBV11-2 with TRBJ2-3, with D perhaps given as TRBD1 or TRBD2 (6 bases each). The TCR originated in an adult in good health. The CDR3 DNA reads TGTGCCAGCAGCCAAGAGGGGGTAGCGGCAAGGCGTGCAGATACGCAGTATTTT. Translating it yields CASSQEGVAARRADTQYF.